These T cell receptor beta chains were read from a single sample in a study of spatial heterogeneity in lung cancer. One entry per CDR3 protein results from TCRdb running MiXCR on the 5' RACE reads. The table includes roughly 100,000 distinct CDR3 sequences, roughly 8.7% detected once. This material consisted of PBMCs, taken at surgery. The receptors derive from a male donor with early-stage non-small cell lung cancer. Both conserved end residues are part of each CDR3. D genes are given only for firm matches. Rows may omit the clone size; those that give it use once, few, many or a size class.

many TRBJ1-1 NA TRBV20-1 TGCAGTGCGTGGGGGGCTGGCACTGAAGCTTTCTTT CSAWGAGTEAFF
few TRBJ1-1 NA TRBV28 TGTGCCAGCAGTTTCCCAGGGTCGTTCCAAAACACTGAAGCTTTCTTT CASSFPGSFQNTEAFF
NA TRBJ2-1 TRBD2 TRBV20-1 TGCAGTGCTAGAGACCCTAGCGGGAGGGCCTTCAATGAGCAGTTCTTC CSARDPSGRAFNEQFF
many TRBJ2-6 NA TRBV7-9 TGTGCCAGCCCCCCCTTATCTGGGGCCAACGTCCTGACTTTC CASPPLSGANVLTF
many TRBJ2-1 TRBD2 TRBV5-1 TGCGCCAGCAGTACCCCGGGACTAGCGGGAGTCGGGGAGCAGTTCTTC CASSTPGLAGVGEQFF
NA TRBJ2-2 NA TRBV4-3 TGCGCCAGCAGCCAATTTCGGGGGACCGGGGAGCTGTTTTTT CASSQFRGTGELFF
NA TRBJ2-1 TRBD2 TRBV6-1 TGTGCCAGCAGTGACGCCGGGACTACCTCCTACAATGAGCAGTTCTTC CASSDAGTTSYNEQFF
NA TRBJ2-1 TRBD2 TRBV7-9 TGTGCCAGCAGTTCTACTAGCGGGAGCTCCTACAATGAGCAGTTCTTC CASSSTSGSSYNEQFF
many TRBJ2-2 NA TRBV11-2 TGTGCCAGCAGCTTCGGTTTCTTCACCGGGGAGCTGTTTTTT CASSFGFFTGELFF
NA TRBJ2-2 NA TRBV7-3 TGTGCCAGCAGCTCAAATGGCGGGGAGCTGTTTTTT CASSSNGGELFF
few TRBJ1-5 TRBD1 TRBV15 TGTGCCACCGGGACAGGGGTAGGACGTCAGCCCCAGCATTTT CATGTGVGRQPQHF
NA TRBJ1-3 NA TRBV6-6 TGTGCCAGCAGCTTCACCGGGACAAGATCTGGAAACACCATATATTTT CASSFTGTRSGNTIYF
many TRBJ2-7 TRBD2 TRBV20-1 TGCAGTGCTAGGCCTGCGGGGGAGGGCCTGTACGAGCAGTACTTC CSARPAGEGLYEQYF
many TRBJ2-1 NA TRBV5-6 TGTGCCAGCAGACCCCGGGGCCGAACCCATGAGCAGTTCTTC CASRPRGRTHEQFF
many TRBJ1-5 TRBD1 TRBV28 TGTGCCAGCAGTCCCCGGTCAGGGGGGCATCAGCCCCAGCATTTT CASSPRSGGHQPQHF
many TRBJ2-7 TRBD1 TRBV5-1 TGCGCCAGCAGCTCGGGACAGGCGATGTACGAGCAGTACTTC CASSSGQAMYEQYF
NA TRBJ2-7 NA TRBV6-5 TGTGCCAGCAGTTACTCGCGCGGGTTCGAGCAGTACTTC CASSYSRGFEQYF
many TRBJ2-7 NA TRBV5-6 TGTGCCAGCAGCTACAGGGTCGGCGAGCAGTACTTC CASSYRVGEQYF
many TRBJ2-1 TRBD2 TRBV7-9 TGTGCCAGCAGCTTAGCGGCGGGGGTCTACAATGAGCAGTTCTTC CASSLAAGVYNEQFF
many TRBJ2-3 TRBD2 TRBV12-3/TRBV12-4 TGTGCCAGCAGTTTAAGGACTAGATCGCAGTATTTT CASSLRTRSQYF
many TRBJ2-7 TRBD1 TRBV10-3 TGTGCCATCAGTGAGCCCGACAGGGCGCAACTATACGAGCAGTACTTC CAISEPDRAQLYEQYF
few TRBJ2-7 NA TRBV6-1 TGTGCCAGCAGTGTGGCGGACCTCCGGGACGAGCAGTACTTC CASSVADLRDEQYF
few TRBJ2-3 TRBD2 TRBV20-1 TGCAGTGCTAGAGAAAGGACTAGCGGGTGGGACACAGATACGCAGTATTTT CSARERTSGWDTDTQYF
NA TRBJ2-3 NA TRBV7-2 TGTGCCAGCAGGTTCCCGGGGGTTAGCACAGATACGCAGTATTTT CASRFPGVSTDTQYF
NA TRBJ2-6 NA TRBV6-4 TGTGCCAGCAGTGCAGCTCCTGGGGCCAACGTCCTGACTTTC CASSAAPGANVLTF
NA TRBJ1-2 NA TRBV2 TGTGCCAGCAGTGAAGTCGCCCCGGGGTATGGCTACACCTTC CASSEVAPGYGYTF
many TRBJ2-5 NA TRBV5-5 TGTGCCAGCAGCGCAGCCTGGGGGCAAGAGACCCAGTACTTC CASSAAWGQETQYF
few TRBJ2-5 NA TRBV11-2 TGTGCCAGCAGCCCCCCACTAGGGGGGGTTCAAGAGACCCAGTACTTC CASSPPLGGVQETQYF
few TRBJ1-1 NA TRBV12-3/TRBV12-4 TGTGCCAGCAGTTACGACAAGTGGGCTTTCTTT CASSYDKWAFF
few TRBJ2-7 NA TRBV6-1 TGTGCCAGCACTAAGGTGGGGGGAAGAAACTACGAGCAGTACTTC CASTKVGGRNYEQYF